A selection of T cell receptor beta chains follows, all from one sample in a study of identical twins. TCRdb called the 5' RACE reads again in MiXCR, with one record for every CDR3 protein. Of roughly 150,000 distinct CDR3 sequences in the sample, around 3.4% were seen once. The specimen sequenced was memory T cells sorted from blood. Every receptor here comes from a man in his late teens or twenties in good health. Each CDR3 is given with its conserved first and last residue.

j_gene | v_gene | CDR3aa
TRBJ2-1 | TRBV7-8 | CASTSGGNEQFF
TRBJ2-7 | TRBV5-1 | CASSLEGTGGSYEQYF
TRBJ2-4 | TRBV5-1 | CASSPDQNIQYF
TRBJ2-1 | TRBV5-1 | CASSRSGAGVRNEQFF
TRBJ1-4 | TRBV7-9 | CASSFDRATNEKLFF
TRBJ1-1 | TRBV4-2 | CASSHPGAGRDTEVFF
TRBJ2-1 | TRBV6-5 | CASSYGAGPYNEQFF
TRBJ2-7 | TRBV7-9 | CASSKTVTSGTFDEQYF
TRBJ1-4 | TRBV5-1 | CASSLAGQGPEKLFF
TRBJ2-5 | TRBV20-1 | CSALQETQYF
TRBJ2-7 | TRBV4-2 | CASRLTGTTPNYEQYF
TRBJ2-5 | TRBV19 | CASSPRAQRGETQYF
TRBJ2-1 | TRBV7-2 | CASSLGGILAGVQFF
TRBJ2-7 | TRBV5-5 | CASSLEQIYEQYF
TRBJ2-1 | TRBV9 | CASSVWTSAYNEQFF
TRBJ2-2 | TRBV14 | CASSRGGGELFF
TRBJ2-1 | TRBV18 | CASSLYVGLFNEQFF
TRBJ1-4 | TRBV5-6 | CASSEGQGTSKLFF
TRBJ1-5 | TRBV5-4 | CASSLGGQSSGPQHF
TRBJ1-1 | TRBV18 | CASSEGQGNTEAFF
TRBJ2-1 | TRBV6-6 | CASSSRGRNEQFF
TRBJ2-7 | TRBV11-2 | CASRDSGRAYEQYF
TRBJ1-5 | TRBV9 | CASSVGELSNQPQHF
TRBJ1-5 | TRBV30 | CAWSSHTNQPQHF
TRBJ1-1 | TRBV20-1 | CSARDRVGGRIEAFF
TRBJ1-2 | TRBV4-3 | CASSQDRGAGYYGYTF
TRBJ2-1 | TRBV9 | CASSVRGGGSYNEQFF
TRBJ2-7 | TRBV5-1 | CASRVDRGPYEQYF
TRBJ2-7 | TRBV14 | CASTFGGSTYEQYF
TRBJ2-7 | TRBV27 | CASSLGTPERQYF
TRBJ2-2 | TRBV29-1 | CSVGMASGELFF
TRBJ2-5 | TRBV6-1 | CASSPIPRNRGEETQYF
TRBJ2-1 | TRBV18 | CASSRQGRIDEQFF
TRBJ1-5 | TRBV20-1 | CSASHDRGEGQPQHF
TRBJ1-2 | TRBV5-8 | CASSSYPGQLNYGYTF
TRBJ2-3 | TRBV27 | CASSLSVGYTDTQYF
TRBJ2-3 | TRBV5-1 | CASSPRTSPDTQYF
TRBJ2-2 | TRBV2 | CASSGGRATGELFF